These 17 T cell receptor beta chains were sequenced from one sample in a study of shared clonotypes between healthy human individuals. Measured with immunoSEQ multiplex PCR; TCRdb has only the in-frame clones, and not every one. The sample has hundreds of thousands of clones, 90% to 96% seen once. The material sequenced was naive CD4+ T cells sorted from blood. Subset here: CD45RA+ positively selected. Receptors originate from a woman between 25 and 40 years old in good health.

This clone was seen a handful of times. The chain is built from TRBV19 and TRBJ2-7, with a tentative D call TRBD1 (6 bases). Deletions cut 3 bases from V and 3 bases from J, with 9 bases between. Germline assignment: CDR1 LNHDA and CDR2 SQIVND (reference sequence). CDR3 length: 13 residues. CDR3 amino acids: CASSMGHLYEQYF. The CDR3, as DNA: TGTGCCAGTAGTATGGGACACCTCTACGAGCAGTACTTC.

Here the CDR3 DNA reads TGTGCCAGCAGCCCAGGGGGTCACTATGGCTACACCTTC. It is translated as CASSPGGHYGYTF. The rearrangement uses TRBV7-9 and TRBJ1-2, with 7 bases that match TRBD1. V lost 5 bases to trimming and J lost 3 bases; unmatched junction nucleotides: 3. Germline V lookup: CDR1 SEHNR, CDR2 FQNEAQ (reference sequence). The CDR3 has 13 amino acids.

The chain joins TRBV18 to TRBJ2-2, with D perhaps given as TRBD1 or TRBD2 (5 bases each). V lost 0 bases and J lost 6, with 32 bases in between. This CDR3 is 22 amino acids long. The germline CDR1 and CDR2 sequences are KGHSH and LQKENI. CDR3 residues: CASSPPRPTWGKDLPPSGELFF. The CDR3 nucleotides read TGTGCCAGCTCACCACCCCGTCCTACGTGGGGGAAGGATCTCCCCCCCTCCGGGGAGCTGTTTTTT.

The CDR3 sequence is CASSLSRQGAIDTQYF. The CDR3 nucleotides read TGTGCCAGCAGTTTATCGCGGCAGGGGGCAATAGATACGCAGTATTTT. The chain recombines TRBV28 with TRBJ2-3, with 8 bases that match TRBD1. This CDR3 has 16 residues. CDR1 and CDR2 (germline): MDHEN, SYDVKM. With V trimmed by 1 base and J by 5 bases, 8 bases remained unmatched.

The rearrangement uses TRBV7-9 and TRBJ2-1; the match to TRBD2 covers 10 bases. CDR1 and CDR2 from the germline V gene are SEHNR and FQNEAQ (reference sequence). Trimming took 4 bases from V and 0 from J; bases not matched to a gene: 9. CDR3 length equals 18 residues. The CDR3 DNA follows: TGTGCCAGCAGCTCCGGGACTAGCGTCCTGAGCTCCTACAATGAGCAGTTCTTC. The encoded protein is CASSSGTSVLSSYNEQFF.

The chain links TRBV7-9 to TRBJ2-2; D unclear. CDR1 is SEHNR, CDR2 FQNEAQ, per germline (reference sequence). The V and J ends lost 2 bases and 1 base respectively, with 8 bases between them. CDR3 size: 15 residues. The CDR3 coding sequence is TGTGCCAGCAGCTTAAGAAAGGGGAACACCGGGGAGCTGTTTTTT. Amino acids: CASSLRKGNTGELFF.

On this clone: This CDR3 is also generated by other DNA sequences in the sample. The chain's CDR3 is CASSPTGIQETQYF. The CDR3 nucleotides are TGTGCCAGCTCACCGACAGGCATCCAAGAGACCCAGTACTTC. This chain uses TRBV18 with TRBJ2-5, with a tentative D call TRBD1 (6 bases). The germline V gene encodes CDR1 KGHSH and CDR2 LQKENI. Trimming took 3 bases from V and 1 from J, leaving 9 bases between them. The CDR3 consists of 14 residues.

V usage is TRBV29-1 and J usage is TRBJ2-1; D is possibly TRBD2 (5 bases). Germline CDR1 is SQVTM and CDR2 is ANQGSEA. V was shortened by 4 bases and J by 2 bases, with 9 bases between the two germline ends. The CDR3 covers 13 residues. DNA of the CDR3: TGCAGCGTTGTACGACTAACCTACAATGAGCAGTTCTTC. It is translated as CSVVRLTYNEQFF.

The chain is built from TRBV18 and TRBJ2-7; tentatively, D is TRBD1 (6 bases). The CDR3 consists of 17 residues. The V gene's germline CDR1 is KGHSH and CDR2 LQKENI. The germline V and J ends were trimmed by 3 bases and 2 bases, with 20 bases remaining between them. Here the CDR3 DNA reads TGTGCCAGCTCACCGAACTCACCGGGACATGGTACCTACGAGCAGTACTTC. This encodes CASSPNSPGHGTYEQYF.

The chain carries TRBV27 and TRBJ1-6; 9 nucleotides line up with TRBD1. The CDR3 length is 16 residues. V lost 2 bases to trimming and J lost 10 bases; unmatched junction nucleotides: 9. CDR1 and CDR2 from the germline V gene are MNHEY and SMNVEV (reference sequence). CDR3 residues: CASSLGPDRGSSPLHF. The DNA of the CDR3 is TGTGCCAGCAGTTTAGGGCCGGACAGGGGAAGCTCACCCCTCCACTTT.

The rearrangement joins TRBV4-1 to TRBJ1-1, with D possibly matching TRBD1 (5 bases). The V end lost 3 bases, the J end lost 1 base, and 9 bases lay between the germline ends. The CDR3 length is 14 residues. Germline V gene data show CDR1 as MGHRA and CDR2 as YSYEKL. CDR3 region: CASSHRQGNTEAFF. CDR3 nucleotides: TGCGCCAGCAGCCATCGTCAGGGGAACACTGAAGCTTTCTTT.

V usage is TRBV9 and J usage is TRBJ2-7; 9 bases fit TRBD1. Germline CDR1 SGDLS, CDR2 YYNGEE. With 6 bases clipped from V and 0 bases from J, the junction kept 4 bases outside the gene matches. There are 14 residues in the CDR3. CDR3 sequence: CASNRQGDSYEQYF. CDR3 DNA sequence: TGTGCCAGCAACCGACAGGGGGACTCCTACGAGCAGTACTTC.

This chain joins TRBV28 and TRBJ1-2; D is ambiguous. From germline, CDR1 is MDHEN and CDR2 SYDVKM. This CDR3 region has 13 residues. V dropped 8 bases and J dropped 8 bases, with 18 bases sitting between them. CDR3 residues: CASGDPRVWGYTF. The CDR3 nucleotides read TGTGCCAGCGGTGACCCCCGGGTCTGGGGCTACACCTTC.

This clone has just one count. The chain is built from TRBV18 and TRBJ2-7; D gene unclear. The germline V gene has CDR1 KGHSH and CDR2 LQKENI. Trimming pared 0 bases from V and 1 base from J, leaving 10 bases between. The CDR3 length is 15 residues. CDR3 sequence: CASSPPGRLSYEQYF. DNA of the CDR3: TGTGCCAGCTCACCACCGGGCCGGCTATCCTACGAGCAGTACTTC.

The V gene is TRBV11-2, the J gene TRBJ2-7; D ambiguous. The CDR3 totals 15 residues. The germline V and J ends were trimmed by 2 bases and 2 bases, with 13 bases remaining between them. The germline gives CDR1 SGHAT, CDR2 FQNNGV. As DNA, the CDR3 is TGTGCCAGCAGCTTAATGCTCGGTTTCACCTACGAGCAGTACTTC. It is translated as CASSLMLGFTYEQYF.

The chain joins TRBV7-9 to TRBJ1-1; perhaps TRBD1 as D (6 bases). This CDR3 is 13 amino acids long. The V end was cut by 4 bases, the J end by 4 bases, with 10 bases between. The V gene's germline CDR1 is SEHNR and CDR2 FQNEAQ (reference sequence). CDR3 sequence: CASSSTGPTEAFF. The DNA for the CDR3 is TGTGCCAGCAGCTCTACAGGGCCCACTGAAGCTTTCTTT.

This chain joins TRBV5-1 and TRBJ2-6; 10 bases match TRBD1. Trimming cost V 7 bases and J 3 bases; bases outside gene matches: 10. The length of the CDR3 is 17 residues. Germline V gene sequence: CDR1 SGHRS, CDR2 YFSETQ. The CDR3 sequence is CASGTGTGDLGANVLTF. The CDR3 nucleotides read TGCGCCAGCGGCACCGGGACAGGGGATCTTGGGGCCAACGTCCTGACTTTC.